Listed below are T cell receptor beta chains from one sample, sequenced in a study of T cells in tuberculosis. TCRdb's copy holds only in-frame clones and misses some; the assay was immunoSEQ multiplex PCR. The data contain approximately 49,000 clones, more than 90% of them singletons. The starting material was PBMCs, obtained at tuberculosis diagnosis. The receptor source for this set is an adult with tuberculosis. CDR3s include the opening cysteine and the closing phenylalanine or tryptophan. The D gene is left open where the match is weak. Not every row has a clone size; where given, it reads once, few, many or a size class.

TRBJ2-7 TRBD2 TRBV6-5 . CASSYGLAGVTYEQYF TGTGCCAGCAGTTACGGACTAGCGGGGGTAACCTACGAGCAGTACTTC
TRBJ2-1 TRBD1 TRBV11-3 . CASRNGQGPYNEQFF TGTGCCAGCAGGAACGGACAGGGGCCCTACAATGAGCAGTTCTTC
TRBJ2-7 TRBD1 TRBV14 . CASSYRDRAYEQYF TGTGCCAGCAGCTACCGGGACAGGGCCTACGAGCAGTACTTC
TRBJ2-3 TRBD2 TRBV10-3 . CAISESLAGATDTQYF TGTGCCATCAGTGAGTCGCTAGCGGGGGCAACAGATACGCAGTATTTT
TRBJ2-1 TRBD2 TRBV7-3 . CASSKGLAEVDEQFF TGTGCCAGCAGCAAGGGACTAGCGGAAGTCGATGAGCAGTTCTTC
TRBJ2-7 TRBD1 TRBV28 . CASSLWTGTHEQYF TGTGCCAGCAGCCTCTGGACAGGGACCCACGAGCAGTACTTC
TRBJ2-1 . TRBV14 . CASSARLGNEQFF TGTGCCAGCAGCGCTCGACTAGGCAATGAGCAGTTCTTC
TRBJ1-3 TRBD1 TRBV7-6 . CASSLTGGSGNTIYF TGTGCCAGCAGCTTAACAGGGGGCTCTGGAAACACCATATATTTT
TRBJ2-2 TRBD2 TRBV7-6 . CASSLRRPLGLESTGELFF TGTGCCAGCAGCTTAAGGCGACCGTTGGGACTAGAGTCGACCGGGGAGCTGTTTTTT
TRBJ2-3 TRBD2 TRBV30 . CAWSTPRLAGATDTQYF TGTGCCTGGAGTACACCACGGCTAGCGGGAGCCACAGATACGCAGTATTTT
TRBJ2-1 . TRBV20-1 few CSASNSEWQFF TGCAGTGCTTCAAATTCGGAGTGGCAGTTCTTC
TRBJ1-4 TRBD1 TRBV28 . CASSSPPGQGSYNEKLFF TGTGCCAGCAGTTCCCCACCGGGACAGGGCTCATATAATGAAAAACTGTTTTTT
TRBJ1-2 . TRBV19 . CASSIGGGNYGYTF TGTGCCAGTAGTATAGGGGGAGGTAACTATGGCTACACCTTC
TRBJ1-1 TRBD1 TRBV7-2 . CASSPTGVNTEAFF TGTGCCAGCAGCCCTACAGGGGTGAACACTGAAGCTTTCTTT
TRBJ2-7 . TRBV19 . CASSIGVERASYEQYF TGTGCCAGTAGTATTGGAGTGGAGCGGGCCTCCTACGAGCAGTACTTC
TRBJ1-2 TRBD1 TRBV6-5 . CASSPNRGGHGYTF TGTGCCAGCAGTCCAAACAGGGGGGGACACGGCTACACCTTC
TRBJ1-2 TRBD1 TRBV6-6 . CAVSTRRGRSNYGYTF TGTGCCGTATCGACTCGGAGGGGGCGTTCAAACTATGGCTACACCTTC
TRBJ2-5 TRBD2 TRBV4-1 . CASSPLGLAGEETQYF TGCGCCAGCAGCCCTCTGGGACTAGCGGGAGAAGAGACCCAGTACTTC
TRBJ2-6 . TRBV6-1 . CASSEQGYSGANVLTF TGTGCCAGCAGTGAACAGGGCTACTCTGGGGCCAACGTCCTGACTTTC
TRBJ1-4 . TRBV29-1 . CSASTGDPRNEKLFF TGCAGCGCCTCGACAGGAGACCCCCGTAATGAAAAACTGTTTTTT
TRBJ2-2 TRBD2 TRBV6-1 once CASSELAGTGELFF TGTGCCAGCAGTGAACTAGCGGGAACCGGGGAGCTGTTTTTT
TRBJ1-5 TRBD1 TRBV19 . CASSSQGASSQPQHF TGTGCCAGTAGTTCACAGGGGGCGAGTAGCCAGCCCCAGCATTTT
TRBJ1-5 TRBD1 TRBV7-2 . CASSGGGSGGNQPQHF TGTGCCAGCAGCGGAGGGGGCTCCGGGGGCAATCAGCCCCAGCATTTT
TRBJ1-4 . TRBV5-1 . CASSLVSATNEKLFF TGCGCCAGCAGCTTGGTGTCAGCAACTAATGAAAAACTGTTTTTT
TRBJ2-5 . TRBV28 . CASSLGVKLQVETQYF TGTGCCAGCAGTTTGGGCGTTAAGCTCCAAGTCGAGACCCAGTACTTC
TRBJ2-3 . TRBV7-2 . CASSLTRRTDTQYF TGTGCCAGCAGCCTGACTAGACGCACAGATACGCAGTATTTT
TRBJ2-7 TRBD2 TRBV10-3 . CAISGGLAGSYEQYF TGTGCCATCAGTGGGGGACTAGCGGGTTCCTACGAGCAGTACTTC
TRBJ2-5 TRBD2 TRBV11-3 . CASSLSGSGSGKNMETQYF TGTGCCAGCAGCTTAAGTGGTAGCGGGAGCGGAAAGAATATGGAGACCCAGTACTTC
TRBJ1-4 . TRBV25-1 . CASSEWGGANEKLFF TGTGCCAGCAGTGAATGGGGGGGGGCTAATGAAAAACTGTTTTTT
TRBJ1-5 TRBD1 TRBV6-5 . CASRQNRGGNQPQHF TGTGCCAGCAGACAGAACAGGGGAGGCAATCAGCCCCAGCATTTT
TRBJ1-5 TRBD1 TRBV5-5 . CASSAVDRGAHQPQHF TGTGCCAGCAGCGCCGTGGACAGGGGTGCCCATCAGCCCCAGCATTTT
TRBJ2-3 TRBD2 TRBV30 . CAWSVPGRLDTQYF TGTGCCTGGAGTGTTCCCGGGAGGCTAGATACGCAGTATTTT
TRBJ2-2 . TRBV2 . CASSPAGERGELFF TGTGCCAGCAGCCCGGCAGGGGAGCGGGGGGAGCTGTTTTTT
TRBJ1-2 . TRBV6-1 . CASSEKAGYGYTF TGTGCCAGCAGTGAAAAGGCAGGCTATGGCTACACCTTC
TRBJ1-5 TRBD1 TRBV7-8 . CASSRRQGVDQPQHF TGTGCCAGCAGCCGACGACAGGGGGTGGATCAGCCCCAGCATTTT
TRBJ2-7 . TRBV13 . CASSPRQTSYEQYF TGTGCCAGCAGCCCGAGACAGACATCCTACGAGCAGTACTTC
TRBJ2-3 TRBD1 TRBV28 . CASSLDRGRGTQYF TGTGCCAGCAGCCTAGACAGGGGACGAGGCACGCAGTATTTT
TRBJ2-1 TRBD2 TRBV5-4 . CASSLGLAGVGEQFF TGTGCCAGCAGCTTGGGACTAGCGGGAGTGGGAGAGCAGTTCTTC
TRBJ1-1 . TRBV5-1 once CASSLLENTEAFF TGCGCCAGCAGCTTGTTAGAGAACACTGAAGCTTTCTTT
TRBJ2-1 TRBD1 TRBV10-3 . CAISESRQGGYSYNEQFF TGTGCCATCAGTGAGTCGCGACAGGGCGGATACTCCTACAATGAGCAGTTCTTC
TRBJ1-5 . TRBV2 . CASGPQGLNNQPQHF TGTGCCAGCGGACCACAGGGTCTGAACAATCAGCCCCAGCATTTT
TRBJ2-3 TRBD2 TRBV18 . CASSSRTSGVGTDTQYF TGTGCCAGCTCGTCCAGGACTAGCGGGGTTGGCACAGATACGCAGTATTTT